This entry concerns a single T cell receptor beta chain. Its antigen is undetermined. The data belong to a study of shared clonotypes between healthy human individuals. Notes on the study in general: Deeper or shallower sequencing was expected to change how clonotypes are shared among donors. What rarefaction showed was incomplete sorted-subset sequencing despite large depth.

TCRdb keeps only in-frame clones here, not all; method: immunoSEQ multiplex PCR. The sample holds approximately 600,000 clones, roughly 95% seen once. Terminally differentiated effector memory CD45RA+ cells were left out of the naive CD8 fraction, which was CD45RO-negative and positively selected for CCR7. Those who donated were healthy HIV-negative adults, with no recent acute infections or vaccinations reported. Caucasian adults residing in Nashville, Tennessee made up all the donors. This CDR3 spans 13 amino acids. The V gene's germline CDR1 is MNHEY and CDR2 SMNVEV (reference sequence). Deletions cut 3 bases from V and 1 base from J, with 4 bases between.

The receptor was isolated from a woman in her thirties in good health. The sequenced sample consisted of naive CD8+ T cells sorted from blood. This chain links TRBV27 with TRBJ2-4; no clear D gene. The CDR3 spells CASSFGAKNIQYF. DNA for the CDR3: TGTGCCAGCAGTTTCGGGGCCAAAAACATTCAGTACTTC.